This section outlines one TCR beta chain sequence together with its context. This sample stems from a study of control samples from healthy donors and cancer patients. V shed 5 bases and J shed 4 bases, with 3 bases lying between them. In germline, CDR1 is SGHRS, CDR2 YFSETQ. This CDR3 comprises 11 residues. Sequencing was performed with immunoSEQ multiplex PCR; in TCRdb, only in-frame clones are kept and a portion is missing. The sample records under 20,000 clones, about 86% being singletons. This clonotype was obtained from a woman aged 70-85 years with colorectal cancer. Material for sequencing was PBMCs. V is TRBV5-1 and J is TRBJ1-4, with D uncertain. In DNA form, the CDR3 reads TGCGCCAGCAGGATTAATGAAAAACTGTTTTTT. Translated: CASRINEKLFF.